Listed below are T cell receptor beta chains from one sample, sequenced in a study of cytomegalovirus exposure and HLA in healthy donors. Method: immunoSEQ multiplex PCR; TCRdb's copy keeps in-frame clones and lacks some. Altogether approximately 220,000 clones are present, 85% to 95% being singletons, with the ten largest covering more than 1%. Sequencing used PBMCs. The receptors originated from a woman between 18 and 29 years old in good health and CMV-seronegative. Each CDR3 is given with its conserved first and last residue. The D gene is left open where the match is weak. Some rows mark clone size as missing; the rest say once, few, many or name a class of expanded clone.

TRBD2	-	TRBJ2-5	TRBV11-2	TGTGCCAGCAACTTGAAGCGGGGGAGAGGGGGAGAGACCCAGTACTTC	CASNLKRGRGGETQYF
-	-	TRBJ2-7	TRBV7-9	TGTGCCAGCAGCTTAGGGCAGGGGAGTCGGTCCTACGAGCAGTACTTC	CASSLGQGSRSYEQYF
-	-	TRBJ1-5	TRBV6-5	TGTGCCAGCAGTTACTTTAAAGGAGACAATCAGCCCCAGCATTTT	CASSYFKGDNQPQHF
-	-	TRBJ2-1	TRBV5-8	TGTGCCAGCAGCTTTACTGAATACAATGAGCAGTTCTTC	CASSFTEYNEQFF
TRBD1	-	TRBJ2-5	TRBV5-1	TGCGCCAGCAGCTCCGACAGGGCGTGGGAGACCCAGTACTTC	CASSSDRAWETQYF
TRBD1	-	TRBJ2-7	TRBV11-2	TGTGCCAGCAGCACAACCCGACAGGGGTTCCCCTACGAGCAGTACTTC	CASSTTRQGFPYEQYF
-	-	TRBJ2-7	TRBV5-1	TGCGCCAGCAGCTTGTATAGGAGCTCCTACGAGCAGTACTTC	CASSLYRSSYEQYF
-	once	TRBJ1-3	TRBV30	TGTGCCTGGAGCGGCCCTGGGCAGTCGGTATGGTTT	CAWSGPGQSVWF
TRBD1	-	TRBJ2-6	TRBV10-3	TGTGCCATCAGGCGGACAGGGGCTGGGGCCAACGTCCTGACTTTC	CAIRRTGAGANVLTF
-	-	TRBJ2-2	TRBV28	TGTGCCAGCAGTCTTTTTAGTACCGGGGAGCTGTTTTTT	CASSLFSTGELFF
-	-	TRBJ1-1	TRBV30	TGTGCCTGGAGTGTTAACAGTATGAACACTGAAGCTTTCTTT	CAWSVNSMNTEAFF
TRBD2	-	TRBJ2-1	TRBV19	TGTGCCAGTGGAAAGAGCGGGACCGTGGTTCTAAGCTCCTACAATGAGCAGTTCTTC	CASGKSGTVVLSSYNEQFF
-	-	TRBJ1-1	TRBV18	TGTGCCAGCTCACCAATTATTGGGGGAGGTACTGAAGCTTTCTTT	CASSPIIGGGTEAFF
TRBD1	-	TRBJ2-4	TRBV18	TGTGCCAGCTCACCGCCAGTGGGACAGGGAAAAAACATTCAGTACTTC	CASSPPVGQGKNIQYF
TRBD1	once	TRBJ1-2	TRBV19	TGTGCCAGTAGGGGAACAGGGGACTATGGCTACACCTTC	CASRGTGDYGYTF
-	-	TRBJ1-1	TRBV27	TGTGCCAGCAGTCCCTATCCAACGGGGAACACTGAAGCTTTCTTT	CASSPYPTGNTEAFF
-	-	TRBJ2-7	TRBV20-1	TGCAGTGCTAGCGCTCCGGACGAGCAGTACTTC	CSASAPDEQYF
-	-	TRBJ1-1	TRBV27	TGTGCCAGCAGCTTAAAGTTCTCCGGGGAAGGTGGGATGAACACTGAAGCTTTCTTT	CASSLKFSGEGGMNTEAFF
-	-	TRBJ2-7	TRBV7-9	TGTGCCAGCACCATCAATCCTGCAGGTAGCTACGAGCAGTACTTC	CASTINPAGSYEQYF
TRBD1	once	TRBJ1-2	TRBV27	TGTGCCAGCAGTTTAGCTCGCCGGGACAGGGATGGCTACACCTTC	CASSLARRDRDGYTF
-	-	TRBJ2-5	TRBV9	TGTGCCAGCAGCGTAGCCACCGGGGAGACCCAGTACTTC	CASSVATGETQYF
TRBD2	-	TRBJ2-3	TRBV29-1	TGCAGCGTTGAAGAGGCTAGCGGGAGGGTGACAGATACGCAGTATTTT	CSVEEASGRVTDTQYF
-	-	TRBJ2-1	TRBV7-2	TGTGCCAGCAGCTCAAACTGGGGCGGTGAGCAGTTCTTC	CASSSNWGGEQFF
TRBD2	-	TRBJ2-7	TRBV9	TGTGCCAGCACCTGTTGGGGACGGGAGGGGGCCTACGAGCAGTACTTC	CASTCWGREGAYEQYF